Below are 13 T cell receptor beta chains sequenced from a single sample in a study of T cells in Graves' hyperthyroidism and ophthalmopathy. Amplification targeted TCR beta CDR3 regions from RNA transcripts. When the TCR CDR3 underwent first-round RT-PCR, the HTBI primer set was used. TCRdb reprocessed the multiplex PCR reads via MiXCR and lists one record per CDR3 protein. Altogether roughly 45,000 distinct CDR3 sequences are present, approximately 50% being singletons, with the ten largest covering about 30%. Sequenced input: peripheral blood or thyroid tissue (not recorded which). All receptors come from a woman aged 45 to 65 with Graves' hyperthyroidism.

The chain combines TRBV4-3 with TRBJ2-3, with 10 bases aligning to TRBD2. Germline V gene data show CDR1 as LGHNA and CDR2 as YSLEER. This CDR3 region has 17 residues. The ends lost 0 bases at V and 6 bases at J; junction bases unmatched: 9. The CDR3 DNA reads TGCGCCAGCAGCCAAGACGCCCCTAGCGGGAGTGGGGATACGCAGTATTTT. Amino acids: CASSQDAPSGSGDTQYF.

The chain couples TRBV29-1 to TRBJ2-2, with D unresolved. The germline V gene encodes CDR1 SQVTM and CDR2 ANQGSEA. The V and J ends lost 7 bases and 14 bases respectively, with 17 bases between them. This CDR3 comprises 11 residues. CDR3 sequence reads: CSARGTGPLFF. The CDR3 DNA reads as TGCAGCGCCAGAGGCACCGGGCCCCTGTTTTTT.

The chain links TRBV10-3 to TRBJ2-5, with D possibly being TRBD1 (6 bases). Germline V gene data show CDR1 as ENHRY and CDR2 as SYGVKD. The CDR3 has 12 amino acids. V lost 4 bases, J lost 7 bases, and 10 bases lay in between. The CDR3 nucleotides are TGTGCCATCAGTGGGGACATCTGGACCCAGTACTTC. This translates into CAISGDIWTQYF.

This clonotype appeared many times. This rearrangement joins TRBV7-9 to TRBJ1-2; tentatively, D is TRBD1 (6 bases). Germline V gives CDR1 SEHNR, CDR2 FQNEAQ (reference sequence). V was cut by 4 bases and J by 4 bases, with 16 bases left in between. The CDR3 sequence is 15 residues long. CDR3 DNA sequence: TGTGCCAGCAGCTCGGGCAACAGGGTGCTCTATGGCTACACCTTC. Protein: CASSSGNRVLYGYTF.

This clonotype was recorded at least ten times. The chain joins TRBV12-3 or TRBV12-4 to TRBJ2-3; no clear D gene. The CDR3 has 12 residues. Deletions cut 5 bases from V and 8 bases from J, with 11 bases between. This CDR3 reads CASSPQFGTQYF. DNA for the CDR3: TGTGCCAGCAGTCCCCAGTTTGGTACGCAGTATTTT.

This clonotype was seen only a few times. The CDR3 DNA is TGTGCCAGCAGTTTATGGGGACAGGGGGGAAGCGGGGAGCTGTTTTTT. Residues: CASSLWGQGGSGELFF. The chain links TRBV28 to TRBJ2-2; TRBD1 agrees at 11 bases. V shed 0 bases, J shed 7 bases, and the junction held 4 bases outside the gene matches. The germline gives CDR1 MDHEN, CDR2 SYDVKM. The CDR3 extends over 16 amino acids. Full variable domain (missing parts from reference TRBV28 and TRBJ2-2): DVKVTQSSRYLVKRTGEKVFLECVQDMDHENMFWYRQDPGLGLRLIYFSYDVKMKEKGDIPEGYSVSREKKERFSLILESASTNQTSMYLCASSLWGQGGSGELFFGEGSRLTVL.

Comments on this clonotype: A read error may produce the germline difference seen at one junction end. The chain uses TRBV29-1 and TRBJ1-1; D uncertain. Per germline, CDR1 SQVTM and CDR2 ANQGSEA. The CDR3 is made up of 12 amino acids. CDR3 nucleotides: TGCAGTCCCGGTCCAATGAACACTGACGCTTTCTTT. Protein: CSPGPMNTDAFF.

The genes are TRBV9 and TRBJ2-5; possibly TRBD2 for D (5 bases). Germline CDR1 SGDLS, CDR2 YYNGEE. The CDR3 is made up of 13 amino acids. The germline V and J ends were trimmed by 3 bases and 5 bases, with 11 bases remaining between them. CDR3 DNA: TGTGCCAGCAGCGCCGGGGTAGGGGAGACCCAGTACTTC. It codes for CASSAGVGETQYF.

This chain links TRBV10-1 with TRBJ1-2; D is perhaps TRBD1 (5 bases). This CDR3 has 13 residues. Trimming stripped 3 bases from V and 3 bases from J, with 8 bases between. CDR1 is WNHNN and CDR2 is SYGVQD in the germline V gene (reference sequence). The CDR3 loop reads CASSENRHYGYTF. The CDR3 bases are TGCGCCAGCAGTGAAAACAGGCACTATGGCTACACCTTC.

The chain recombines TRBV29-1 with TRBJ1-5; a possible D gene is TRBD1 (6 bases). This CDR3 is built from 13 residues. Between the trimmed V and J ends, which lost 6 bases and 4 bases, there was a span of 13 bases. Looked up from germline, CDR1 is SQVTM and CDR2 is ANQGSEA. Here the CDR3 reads CSVAGVGNQPQHF. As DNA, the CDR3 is TGCAGCGTAGCAGGGGTTGGAAATCAGCCCCAGCATTTT. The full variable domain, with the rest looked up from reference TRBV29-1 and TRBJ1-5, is SAVISQKPSRDICQRGTSLTIQCQVDSQVTMMFWYRQQPGQSLTLIATANQGSEATYESGFVIDKFPISRPNLTFSTLTVSNMSPEDSSIYLCSVAGVGNQPQHFGDGTRLSIL.

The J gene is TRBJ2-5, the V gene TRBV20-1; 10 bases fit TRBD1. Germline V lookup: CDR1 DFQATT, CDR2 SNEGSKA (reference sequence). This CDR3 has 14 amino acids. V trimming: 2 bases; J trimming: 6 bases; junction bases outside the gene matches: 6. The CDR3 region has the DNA TGCAGTGCTAGATCGACAGGGGGCACACAGACCCAGTACTTC. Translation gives CSARSTGGTQTQYF.

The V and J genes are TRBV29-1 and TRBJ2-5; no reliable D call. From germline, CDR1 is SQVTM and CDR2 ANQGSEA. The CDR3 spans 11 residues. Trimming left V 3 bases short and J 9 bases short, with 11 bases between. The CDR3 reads CSVDLVGSQYF. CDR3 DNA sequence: TGCAGCGTTGATCTTGTAGGGTCCCAGTACTTC.

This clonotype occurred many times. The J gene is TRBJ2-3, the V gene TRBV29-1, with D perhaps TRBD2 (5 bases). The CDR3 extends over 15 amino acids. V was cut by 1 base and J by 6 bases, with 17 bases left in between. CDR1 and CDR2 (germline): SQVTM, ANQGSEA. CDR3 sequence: CSVEGGPNVVDTQYF. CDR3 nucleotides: TGCAGCGTTGAAGGAGGGCCGAACGTGGTCGATACGCAGTATTTT.